The subject of this entry is one TCR beta chain. These data are taken from a study of blood T cell repertoires in COVID-19. As for the study in general: Sources were T cells, B-cell-depleted T cells, or PBMCs; the material itself was cDNA or gDNA.

Data came from immunoSEQ multiplex PCR; TCRdb stores just in-frame clones and leaves some out. This sample has about 94,000 clones, with 80% found just once. The CDR3 has 15 amino acids. Unmatched junction bases numbered 6, after V lost 0 bases and J lost 3 bases. Germline V gene data show CDR1 as SGHKS and CDR2 as YYEKEE (reference sequence). This receptor was obtained from a human donor in a cohort sampled during active COVID-19. The V and J genes are TRBV5-5 and TRBJ2-7; 7 positions agree with TRBD1. The sequencing sample was made of peripheral blood. CDR3: CASSLERGGIYEQYF. CDR3 DNA: TGTGCCAGCAGCTTGGAAAGAGGGGGCATCTACGAGCAGTACTTC.